Here is one T cell receptor beta chain with its context. This sample was included in a study of identifying expanded T cells in peripheral blood. The CDR3 covers 15 residues. Trimming stripped 0 bases from V and 1 base from J, with 7 bases between. Germline V gives CDR1 SGHRS, CDR2 YFSETQ. Repertoires were generated with immunoSEQ multiplex PCR, while TCRdb's copy carries only in-frame clones and drops some. The table records around 57,000 clones, approximately 87% of them present only once. The sample taken for sequencing was blood. The sequence was obtained from a person aged 18-69 years in good health. This rearrangement joins TRBV5-1 to TRBJ2-2; D is possibly TRBD2 (6 bases). The CDR3 DNA reads as TGCGCCAGCAGCTTGGGGGGACTGAACACCGGGGAGCTGTTTTTT. The encoded protein is CASSLGGLNTGELFF.